What follows is one TCR beta chain and its context. What it binds is unknown. Each of the donors was a healthy adult who was HIV-negative and had not had a recent acute infection or vaccination. This sample was taken from a study of shared clonotypes between healthy human individuals. Overall study: Every donor yielded three CD4 naive, three CD4 memory, two CD8 naive and one CD8 memory plate. Study-level results: The donor pool, a small one, limited the genetic and exposure-history diversity represented.

Produced via immunoSEQ multiplex PCR; TCRdb's table is partial and in-frame only. This table holds 850,000 to 1,200,000 clones, under 80% found once. The CDR3 extends over 15 amino acids. Trimming removed 6 bases from V and 0 bases from J; junction bases left unmatched: 4. CDR1 and CDR2 (germline): SNHLY, FYNNEI. V usage is TRBV2 and J usage is TRBJ1-2, with 10 bases matching TRBD1. Sequencing used memory CD4+ T cells sorted from blood. Subset here: CD45RA-negative fraction. The clonotype originates from a man aged 18 to 35 in good health. This CDR3 reads CASSAGQGPNYGYTF. The CDR3 nucleotides read TGTGCCAGCAGCGCGGGACAGGGGCCTAACTATGGCTACACCTTC.